This is a list of T cell receptor beta chains from one sample in a study of cytomegalovirus exposure and HLA in healthy donors. The data were produced by immunoSEQ multiplex PCR, yet TCRdb's version contains in-frame clones alone and is incomplete. The sample shows 100,000 or so clones, more than 65% of them seen only once. Sequencing input: PBMCs. The source is a middle-aged man in good health and CMV-seropositive. Both conserved end residues are part of each CDR3. Fields, in order: clone size, D gene, V gene, J gene, CDR3 DNA, CDR3 protein. D genes are given only for firm matches. Size is stated for part of the rows, as once, few or many counts, or as a class when the clone is expanded.

once	-	TRBV7-6	TRBJ2-1	TGTGCCAGCAGCTTAGTAGCTTCTCCTTCCTACAATGAGCAGTTCTTC	CASSLVASPSYNEQFF
-	-	TRBV29-1	TRBJ1-2	TGCAGCGTTGAAAGACAGTCACAAGGCTACACCTTC	CSVERQSQGYTF
-	-	TRBV23-1	TRBJ2-2	TGCGCCAGCAGTCAATCGCGAGACACCGGGGAGCTGTTTTTT	CASSQSRDTGELFF
-	-	TRBV5-6	TRBJ1-6	TGTGCCAGCAGCTTGTCGCCACCGGGGAGCTCCTATAATTCACCCCTCCACTTT	CASSLSPPGSSYNSPLHF
-	TRBD2	TRBV2	TRBJ2-1	TGTGCCAGCAACTCGGGACTATCCTCCTACAATGAGCAGTTCTTC	CASNSGLSSYNEQFF
few	TRBD2	TRBV29-1	TRBJ2-3	TGCAGCGCCTTAGGGGGACGGGGGGGAGTGGGCACAGATACGCAGTATTTT	CSALGGRGGVGTDTQYF
-	-	TRBV11-2	TRBJ2-5	TGTGCCAGCAGCTTGTTGATGGGGGGTGGGGGAGAGACCCAGTACTTC	CASSLLMGGGGETQYF
-	-	TRBV30	TRBJ2-5	TGTGCCTGGAGAGAGAGGAGCCAGTACTTC	CAWRERSQYF
-	TRBD2	TRBV11-3	TRBJ2-7	TGTGCCAGCAGCCCCCAGGGGGTAGCGGGAGGGTACGAGCAGTACTTC	CASSPQGVAGGYEQYF
-	TRBD1	TRBV7-9	TRBJ1-1	TGTGCCAGCAGCTCGACCGGGACAGGGATGAACACTGAAGCTTTCTTT	CASSSTGTGMNTEAFF
-	TRBD1	TRBV7-2	TRBJ1-2	TGTGCCAGCAGTCCCCCGGGACAGGTTTATGGCTACACCTTC	CASSPPGQVYGYTF
few	TRBD1	TRBV4-2	TRBJ2-3	TGTGCCAGCAGACGACAGGGGGGAGATACGCAGTATTTT	CASRRQGGDTQYF
once	TRBD1	TRBV29-1	TRBJ1-4	TGCAGCGGAGCCGGGACAGTCGGAAAACTGTTTTTT	CSGAGTVGKLFF
-	TRBD1	TRBV5-1	TRBJ2-1	TGCGCCAGCAGCGTGACCAGACAGGGGGCTAACAATGAGCAGTTCTTC	CASSVTRQGANNEQFF
-	-	TRBV6-1	TRBJ2-7	TGTGCCAGCAGTGAAACCCAGGGATACGAGCAGTACTTC	CASSETQGYEQYF
-	-	TRBV6-6	TRBJ1-5	TGTGCCAGCAGTTCTCCTAACCAGCCCCAGCATTTT	CASSSPNQPQHF
-	TRBD1	TRBV19	TRBJ2-5	TGTGCCAGTAGTTTGGCCGGGACAGGGGTATCGGAGACCCAGTACTTC	CASSLAGTGVSETQYF
-	TRBD1	TRBV5-6	TRBJ2-3	TGTGCCAGCAGCGGACCTCAGGGGGCAGATACGCAGTATTTT	CASSGPQGADTQYF
-	-	TRBV9	TRBJ2-2	TGTGCCAGCAGCGTAGGCAGTAGCGGTAACACCGGGGAGCTGTTTTTT	CASSVGSSGNTGELFF
-	-	TRBV4-2	TRBJ1-3	TGTGCCAGCAGCCAAGATGTTGCAGTGACTGGAAACACCATATATTTT	CASSQDVAVTGNTIYF
few	-	TRBV7-9	TRBJ1-2	TGTGCCAGCAGCTTAGAAGGAGGGTATGGCTACACCTTC	CASSLEGGYGYTF
few	-	TRBV7-9	TRBJ1-1	TGTGCCAGCAGCTTAGCGCAGGGCTTTAATCCTGAAGCTTTCTTT	CASSLAQGFNPEAFF
-	TRBD1	TRBV9	TRBJ2-4	TGTGCCAGCAGCCCGGGACAGACCCTAGCCAAAAACAGTCAGTACTTC	CASSPGQTLAKNSQYF